The entry below describes one T cell receptor (beta chain). No antigen is known for it. This sample was included in a study of cytomegalovirus exposure and HLA in healthy donors. Overall study findings and caveats: When the data were analyzed later, several of the most significant clusters appeared to be linked to common viral pathogens.

CDR1 SGHNT and CDR2 YYREEE come from the germline V gene (reference sequence). The CDR3 covers 14 residues. The V gene end was trimmed by 4 bases and the J gene end by 2 bases; junction bases not matched to a gene: 5. The study ran its PCR with 60 Vbeta and 13 Jbeta primers. Assay: immunoSEQ multiplex PCR; the TCRdb copy retains only in-frame clones and omits some. Of 55,000 to 80,000 clones in the sample, roughly 85% were seen once. The genes are TRBV5-4 and TRBJ2-5; 7 bases match TRBD1. The sample consisted of PBMCs. This clonotype originated in a female donor in good health and CMV-seronegative. CDR3 bases: TGTGCCAGCAGCCCAGGGGGAACTCAAGAGACCCAGTACTTC. It translates to CASSPGGTQETQYF.